The rows below give T cell receptor beta chains drawn from one sample of a study of shared clonotypes between healthy human individuals. TCRdb's table, derived via immunoSEQ multiplex PCR, lists solely in-frame clones and lacks some. The sample shows approximately 1,500,000 clones, approximately 98% of them seen only once. Sequencing was carried out using naive CD4+ T cells sorted from blood. These receptors were obtained from a man between 25 and 39 years old in good health. The CDR3 runs from the conserved cysteine through the conserved F or W. D genes are given only for firm matches. Expanded clones get a size class; other rows say once, few or many, or leave the size out.

CDR3aa: CASSFLGLAGETQYF
CDR3nt: TGTGCCAGCAGTTTTCTCGGACTAGCGGGAGAGACCCAGTACTTC
abundance: NA
v_gene: TRBV28
d_gene: TRBD2
j_gene: TRBJ2-5

CDR3aa: CASSVGRQGGGEKLFF
CDR3nt: TGTGCCAGCAGCGTAGGTCGCCAGGGAGGAGGGGAAAAACTGTTTTTT
abundance: once
v_gene: TRBV9
d_gene: NA
j_gene: TRBJ1-4

CDR3aa: CASSLKLAGVDEQFF
CDR3nt: TGTGCCAGCAGCTTAAAGCTAGCGGGAGTTGATGAGCAGTTCTTC
abundance: NA
v_gene: TRBV11-3
d_gene: TRBD2
j_gene: TRBJ2-1

CDR3aa: CAIRPTGGGADTQYF
CDR3nt: TGTGCCATCAGGCCCACGGGGGGTGGGGCAGATACGCAGTATTTT
abundance: NA
v_gene: TRBV10-3
d_gene: TRBD2
j_gene: TRBJ2-3

CDR3aa: CASSSDRQREAFF
CDR3nt: TGTGCCAGCTCGTCAGACAGGCAGCGTGAAGCTTTCTTT
abundance: NA
v_gene: TRBV18
d_gene: NA
j_gene: TRBJ1-1

CDR3aa: CASSLTGVEAFF
CDR3nt: TGTGCCAGCAGCTTAACAGGGGTAGAAGCTTTCTTT
abundance: NA
v_gene: TRBV7-9
d_gene: TRBD1
j_gene: TRBJ1-1

CDR3aa: CASSFPPRQRTSTDTQYF
CDR3nt: TGTGCCAGCAGTTTCCCCCCTCGACAGAGAACTAGCACAGATACGCAGTATTTT
abundance: NA
v_gene: TRBV28
d_gene: NA
j_gene: TRBJ2-3

CDR3aa: CASSSGTSGTYNEQFF
CDR3nt: TGTGCCAGCAGTTCTGGGACTAGCGGGACCTACAATGAGCAGTTCTTC
abundance: once
v_gene: TRBV27
d_gene: TRBD2
j_gene: TRBJ2-1

CDR3aa: CASSSTGTGGVRGYTF
CDR3nt: TGTGCCAGCAGCTCTACCGGGACAGGTGGGGTGCGGGGCTACACCTTC
abundance: NA
v_gene: TRBV7-2
d_gene: TRBD1
j_gene: TRBJ1-2

CDR3aa: CASIQTGGRDEQYF
CDR3nt: TGTGCCAGCATCCAGACAGGGGGCAGGGACGAGCAGTACTTC
abundance: NA
v_gene: TRBV6-1
d_gene: TRBD1
j_gene: TRBJ2-7

CDR3aa: CASSFPGLAGDSHEQYF
CDR3nt: TGTGCCAGCAGTTTCCCGGGACTAGCGGGAGACTCTCACGAGCAGTACTTC
abundance: NA
v_gene: TRBV28
d_gene: TRBD2
j_gene: TRBJ2-7

CDR3aa: CASSPLSSSGANVLTF
CDR3nt: TGTGCCAGCAGCCCATTAAGTAGCTCTGGGGCCAACGTCCTGACTTTC
abundance: NA
v_gene: TRBV9
d_gene: NA
j_gene: TRBJ2-6

CDR3aa: CASGLGPSTDTQYF
CDR3nt: TGTGCTAGTGGTCTCGGGCCGAGCACAGATACGCAGTATTTT
abundance: NA
v_gene: TRBV12-5
d_gene: NA
j_gene: TRBJ2-3

CDR3aa: CALELAGVGNEQFF
CDR3nt: TGTGCCCTCGAACTAGCGGGAGTTGGTAATGAGCAGTTCTTC
abundance: NA
v_gene: TRBV30
d_gene: TRBD2
j_gene: TRBJ2-1

CDR3aa: CASSSGMLREQYF
CDR3nt: TGTGCCAGCAGCTCCGGGATGCTTCGCGAGCAGTACTTC
abundance: NA
v_gene: TRBV7-2
d_gene: NA
j_gene: TRBJ2-7

CDR3aa: CASSSLRRGNTIYF
CDR3nt: TGTGCCAGCAGCTCTCTCAGGAGGGGAAACACCATATATTTT
abundance: NA
v_gene: TRBV7-9
d_gene: NA
j_gene: TRBJ1-3

CDR3aa: CATARDSIYEQYF
CDR3nt: TGTGCCACCGCCCGGGACTCGATCTACGAGCAGTACTTC
abundance: NA
v_gene: TRBV27
d_gene: NA
j_gene: TRBJ2-7

CDR3aa: CASSYQTGVQETQYF
CDR3nt: TGTGCCAGCAGTTACCAGACAGGGGTCCAAGAGACCCAGTACTTC
abundance: NA
v_gene: TRBV6-5
d_gene: TRBD1
j_gene: TRBJ2-5

CDR3aa: CASSFELGDTQYF
CDR3nt: TGCGCCAGCAGCTTCGAACTGGGGGATACGCAGTATTTT
abundance: NA
v_gene: TRBV5-1
d_gene: NA
j_gene: TRBJ2-3

CDR3aa: CASSPTGTGETQYF
CDR3nt: TGTGCCAGCTCACCAACAGGAACGGGAGAGACCCAGTACTTC
abundance: NA
v_gene: TRBV18
d_gene: NA
j_gene: TRBJ2-5

CDR3aa: CASSREQGIEAFF
CDR3nt: TGCGCCAGCAGCCGAGAACAGGGGATTGAAGCTTTCTTT
abundance: once
v_gene: TRBV4-1
d_gene: TRBD1
j_gene: TRBJ1-1

CDR3aa: CASSEGGYEQYF
CDR3nt: TGTGCCAGCAGCGAGGGAGGGTACGAGCAGTACTTC
abundance: once
v_gene: TRBV9
d_gene: TRBD2
j_gene: TRBJ2-7

CDR3aa: CASSRQGVKDEQYF
CDR3nt: TGTGCCAGCAGCCGACAGGGCGTTAAGGACGAGCAGTACTTC
abundance: NA
v_gene: TRBV28
d_gene: TRBD1
j_gene: TRBJ2-7

CDR3aa: CAISDMTGTEAFF
CDR3nt: TGTGCCATCAGTGACATGACAGGGACCGAAGCTTTCTTT
abundance: once
v_gene: TRBV10-3
d_gene: TRBD1
j_gene: TRBJ1-1

CDR3aa: CASSVGGHQPQHF
CDR3nt: TGTGCCAGCAGTGTGGGGGGCCATCAGCCCCAGCATTTT
abundance: NA
v_gene: TRBV2
d_gene: NA
j_gene: TRBJ1-5

CDR3aa: CASSEGQGIHEQYF
CDR3nt: TGTGCCAGCAGTGAAGGGCAGGGGATCCACGAGCAGTACTTC
abundance: NA
v_gene: TRBV6-1
d_gene: NA
j_gene: TRBJ2-7

CDR3aa: CASSGGDGSRAQYF
CDR3nt: TGCGCCAGCAGCGGAGGGGACGGATCCCGGGCCCAGTACTTC
abundance: NA
v_gene: TRBV5-1
d_gene: NA
j_gene: TRBJ2-5

CDR3aa: CASSLTGTGDEQYF
CDR3nt: TGCGCCAGCAGCTTGACAGGGACAGGGGACGAGCAGTACTTC
abundance: NA
v_gene: TRBV5-1
d_gene: TRBD1
j_gene: TRBJ2-7

CDR3aa: CASSEARDPEAFF
CDR3nt: TGTGCCAGCAGTGAAGCGCGGGACCCTGAAGCTTTCTTT
abundance: NA
v_gene: TRBV2
d_gene: NA
j_gene: TRBJ1-1

CDR3aa: CASSPTPGTELYGYTF
CDR3nt: TGTGCCAGCTCACCAACCCCCGGGACAGAGCTCTATGGCTACACCTTC
abundance: NA
v_gene: TRBV18
d_gene: TRBD1
j_gene: TRBJ1-2

CDR3aa: CASSLTGSGYEQYF
CDR3nt: TGCGCCAGCAGCCTAACAGGGAGCGGATACGAGCAGTACTTC
abundance: once
v_gene: TRBV5-1
d_gene: NA
j_gene: TRBJ2-7

CDR3aa: CASSLGRTAVSGNTIYF
CDR3nt: TGCGCCAGCAGCTTGGGTCGGACGGCGGTCTCTGGAAACACCATATATTTT
abundance: NA
v_gene: TRBV5-1
d_gene: NA
j_gene: TRBJ1-3

CDR3aa: CASSPGTGTMTFF
CDR3nt: TGTGCCAGCAGCCCCGGGACAGGGACGATGACTTTCTTT
abundance: NA
v_gene: TRBV28
d_gene: TRBD1
j_gene: TRBJ1-1

CDR3aa: CASSDYQNLPEQYF
CDR3nt: TGTGCCAGCAGTGATTACCAAAATCTACCCGAGCAGTACTTC
abundance: NA
v_gene: TRBV2
d_gene: NA
j_gene: TRBJ2-7

CDR3aa: CASSGSPRGRETGELFF
CDR3nt: TGTGCCAGCAGCGGTAGTCCCCGCGGGAGGGAAACCGGGGAGCTGTTTTTT
abundance: NA
v_gene: TRBV9
d_gene: TRBD2
j_gene: TRBJ2-2

CDR3aa: CAWRSLAGGSYEQYF
CDR3nt: TGTGCCTGGAGATCCCTAGCGGGAGGATCCTACGAGCAGTACTTC
abundance: NA
v_gene: TRBV30
d_gene: TRBD2
j_gene: TRBJ2-7

CDR3aa: CASSFWASGTEAFF
CDR3nt: TGTGCCAGCAGTTTTTGGGCCTCGGGCACTGAAGCTTTCTTT
abundance: NA
v_gene: TRBV27
d_gene: NA
j_gene: TRBJ1-1

CDR3aa: CASSQELGGIGHEQYF
CDR3nt: TGTGCCAGCAGCCAAGAACTGGGCGGGATTGGCCACGAGCAGTACTTC
abundance: once
v_gene: TRBV14
d_gene: NA
j_gene: TRBJ2-7

CDR3aa: CATSRDRLAGSYEQYF
CDR3nt: TGTGCCACCAGCAGAGATAGGCTAGCGGGATCCTACGAGCAGTACTTC
abundance: NA
v_gene: TRBV15
d_gene: TRBD2
j_gene: TRBJ2-7

CDR3aa: CASSQGTSGETQYF
CDR3nt: TGTGCCAGCAGCCAAGGGACTAGCGGGGAGACCCAGTACTTC
abundance: NA
v_gene: TRBV4-2
d_gene: TRBD2
j_gene: TRBJ2-5

CDR3aa: CSVTSGRAYEQYF
CDR3nt: TGCAGCGTGACTAGCGGGAGGGCCTACGAGCAGTACTTC
abundance: NA
v_gene: TRBV29-1
d_gene: TRBD2
j_gene: TRBJ2-7

CDR3aa: CASRASGYEQYF
CDR3nt: TGTGCCAGCAGGGCTAGCGGCTACGAGCAGTACTTC
abundance: NA
v_gene: TRBV6-5
d_gene: TRBD2
j_gene: TRBJ2-7

CDR3aa: CASSEYGQGGLETQYF
CDR3nt: TGCGCCAGCAGTGAATACGGACAGGGAGGGCTTGAGACCCAGTACTTC
abundance: NA
v_gene: TRBV10-2
d_gene: NA
j_gene: TRBJ2-5

CDR3aa: CASSLIAGGTDTQYF
CDR3nt: TGTGCCAGCAGCTTAATAGCGGGGGGCACAGATACGCAGTATTTT
abundance: NA
v_gene: TRBV7-6
d_gene: TRBD2
j_gene: TRBJ2-3

CDR3aa: CASSFKGLANNEQFF
CDR3nt: TGTGCCAGCAGCTTTAAGGGCCTAGCGAACAATGAGCAGTTCTTC
abundance: once
v_gene: TRBV11-3
d_gene: NA
j_gene: TRBJ2-1

CDR3aa: CATSRDPVSDEQFF
CDR3nt: TGTGCCACCAGCAGAGATCCCGTATCCGATGAGCAGTTCTTC
abundance: NA
v_gene: TRBV15
d_gene: NA
j_gene: TRBJ2-1

CDR3aa: CASSGTGNINQPQHF
CDR3nt: TGTGCCAGCTCAGGGACAGGTAATATCAATCAGCCCCAGCATTTT
abundance: NA
v_gene: TRBV18
d_gene: TRBD1
j_gene: TRBJ1-5

CDR3aa: CASSLNFANTGELFF
CDR3nt: TGTGCCAGCAGCTTAAATTTCGCCAACACCGGGGAGCTGTTTTTT
abundance: NA
v_gene: TRBV7-8
d_gene: NA
j_gene: TRBJ2-2

CDR3aa: CASSPYLLRDSFNEQYF
CDR3nt: TGTGCCAGCAGCCCCTACCTACTAAGGGACAGCTTCAACGAGCAGTACTTC
abundance: once
v_gene: TRBV7-8
d_gene: TRBD1
j_gene: TRBJ2-7

CDR3aa: CASSLAKLAGFTGELFF
CDR3nt: TGTGCCAGCAGCTTGGCCAAACTAGCGGGATTCACCGGGGAGCTGTTTTTT
abundance: NA
v_gene: TRBV5-5
d_gene: TRBD2
j_gene: TRBJ2-2

CDR3aa: CASSLSSGSGNNEQFF
CDR3nt: TGTGCCAGCAGCTTGTCTAGCGGGTCTGGGAACAATGAGCAGTTCTTC
abundance: NA
v_gene: TRBV7-9
d_gene: TRBD2
j_gene: TRBJ2-1

CDR3aa: CASSPGEVFGAEQYF
CDR3nt: TGTGCCAGCTCACCAGGTGAGGTATTCGGGGCCGAGCAGTACTTC
abundance: NA
v_gene: TRBV18
d_gene: NA
j_gene: TRBJ2-7

CDR3aa: CASSPRVGRGHYEQYF
CDR3nt: TGTGCCAGCAGTCCGCGTGTTGGCAGGGGGCATTACGAGCAGTACTTC
abundance: NA
v_gene: TRBV27
d_gene: TRBD1
j_gene: TRBJ2-7

CDR3aa: CASSYPLSGKETQYF
CDR3nt: TGTGCCAGCAGTTACCCCCTGTCGGGGAAAGAGACCCAGTACTTC
abundance: NA
v_gene: TRBV6-5
d_gene: NA
j_gene: TRBJ2-5

CDR3aa: CASSVMGSHSGNTIYF
CDR3nt: TGTGCCAGCAGCGTAATGGGCAGCCACTCTGGAAACACCATATATTTT
abundance: NA
v_gene: TRBV9
d_gene: NA
j_gene: TRBJ1-3

CDR3aa: CASSQLPRQANRNTEAFF
CDR3nt: TGTGCCAGCAGCCAATTACCCCGACAGGCTAATAGAAACACTGAAGCTTTCTTT
abundance: NA
v_gene: TRBV7-8
d_gene: NA
j_gene: TRBJ1-1

CDR3aa: CASSFKTHRDTQYF
CDR3nt: TGTGCCAGCAGTTTCAAAACTCACAGGGATACGCAGTATTTT
abundance: NA
v_gene: TRBV27
d_gene: NA
j_gene: TRBJ2-3

CDR3aa: CASSLVAPSYEQYF
CDR3nt: TGCGCCAGCAGCTTGGTTGCGCCTTCCTACGAGCAGTACTTC
abundance: NA
v_gene: TRBV5-1
d_gene: NA
j_gene: TRBJ2-7

CDR3aa: CAWTLLETQYF
CDR3nt: TGTGCCTGGACCTTACTGGAGACCCAGTACTTC
abundance: NA
v_gene: TRBV30
d_gene: NA
j_gene: TRBJ2-5

CDR3aa: CASSQGSYEQYF
CDR3nt: TGTGCCAGCTCTCAGGGGTCCTACGAGCAGTACTTC
abundance: NA
v_gene: TRBV7-2
d_gene: NA
j_gene: TRBJ2-7